This T cell receptor beta chain was sequenced in a study of CXCR3-negative and CXCR3-positive naive CD8 T cells (dated by TCRdb to between 2018 and 2020). Looking at the study overall: In total, some 150 million TRB reads were obtained, corresponding to roughly 1.5 +/- 0.3 million reads per library. TRBV-TRBJ cluster analysis included naive subsets from a handful of donors and memory cells from 3 donors. Diversity and physicochemical repertoire analyses were performed on about a dozen donors pooled from two independent experiments. Overall study outcomes, separate from this receptor: Comparably high repertoire diversity was found in both naive subsets, whereas much lower repertoire diversity was found in memory CD8+ T cells. Because surface CD5, which is linked to self-reactivity in mice, was comparable between the naive subsets, TCR interaction strength was also inferred from TRB CDR3 physicochemical properties. Freshly isolated PBMCs were used for most assays because CXCR3 expression went down partially after cryopreservation. Compared with CXCR3-negative naive cells, CXCR3-positive naive cells had TRB CDR3s with higher hydrophobicity (lower Kidera factor 4), lower energy, and higher strength and volume indices. Within the same donor, TRBV-TRBJ usage looked similar between naive CXCR3-negative and CXCR3-positive cells, but memory cells had distinct patterns.

The CDR3 runs 13 residues from the cysteine to the phenylalanine. The DNA is not on file. CDR1 and CDR2, looked up from the germline V gene, are MNHEY and SVGAGI. Sequencing took place on a NextSeq 550. The Human TCR Profiling Kit (MiLaboratory) was used to prepare UMI-labeled 5' RACE TRB cDNA libraries. cDNA synthesis used the entire amount of extracted RNA, and PCR amplification then used the entire amount of cDNA produced. The libraries were made side by side, with each library going through the same number of PCR cycles. Concerning the study's data processing: MIGEC and MiXCR extracted about 53,000 +/- 10,000 unique UMI-labeled TRB cDNA molecules per library, requiring at least two reads per UMI. On average, each library contained about 40,000 +/- 10,000 functional in-frame TRB CDR3 nucleotide clonotypes without stop codons. After each sample was downsampled to 5000 UMI-labeled TRB molecules, VDJtools was used to calculate diversity metrics such as normalized Shannon-Wiener and Chao1. Clonotype-size-weighted physicochemical properties of the central five CDR3 residues (interaction energy, strength, volume and Kidera factor 4) were computed in VDJtools. One entry per CDR3 protein sequence results from the TCRdb reprocessing of the reads, with DNA left out. TCRdb, rather than the study authors, made the V and J calls. Per the sample table, the count is around 140,000 distinct CDR3 sequences. The ten largest make up 0.41% of the sample.

As to this clonotype: There is no known antigen for this receptor.

For every CD8+ T cell subset, hundreds of thousands of cells were flow-sorted straight into RLT lysis buffer, and each subset was sorted in triplicate. To exclude memory contaminants, naive CD8+ T cells were stringently defined as CD45RO-CCR7+CD27+CD95-. Standard density gradient centrifugation was used to isolate peripheral blood mononuclear cells from buffy coats. A FACSAria III was used to flow-sort naive CXCR3-negative and CXCR3-positive CD8+ T cells. Total RNA was extracted from sorted cells using an RNeasy Mini Kit. Recombination linked TRBV6-5 to TRBJ2-7. The TCR originated in a human donor in good health. Some clones in this sample may be carry-over from other donors' samples. The sample consisted of naive CXCR3+ CD8+ T cells from blood. Reading the label with the study, this specimen's cell subset or site is: CD45RO-CCR7+CD27+CD95- naive CD8+ T cells expressing CXCR3 (TNR3+). The CDR3 corresponds to CASSGDGTLEQYF.